Shown below are 21 T cell receptor beta chains from a single sample sequenced in a study of T cells in Graves' hyperthyroidism and ophthalmopathy. It was RNA transcripts that yielded the amplified TCR beta CDR3 regions. The HTBI set primed first-round TCR CDR3 RT-PCR. One entry per CDR3 protein results from TCRdb running MiXCR on the multiplex PCR reads. The table includes some 560,000 distinct CDR3 sequences, 14% detected once. The sequenced sample consisted of blood. The receptors derive from a woman aged 40 to 55 with Graves' hyperthyroidism.

V and J are TRBV6-1 and TRBJ1-5; 7 bases are a match to TRBD1. The CDR3 is 13 amino acids. The ends lost 6 bases at V and 7 bases at J; junction bases unmatched: 6. Germline lookup yields CDR1 MNHNS and CDR2 SASEGT. The CDR3: CASSVRGNQPQHF. CDR3 coding DNA: TGTGCCAGCAGCGTCAGGGGGAACCAGCCCCAGCATTTT.

In its sample, this clonotype was seen many times. This rearrangement joins TRBV3-1 to TRBJ2-7; D unclear. The V and J ends lost 1 base and 2 bases respectively, with 0 bases between them. This CDR3 spans 11 amino acids. Per the germline V gene, CDR1 is LGHDT and CDR2 is YNNKEL (reference sequence). The CDR3 region has the DNA TGTGCCAGCAGCCAAGCCTACGAGCAGTACTTC. Residues: CASSQAYEQYF.

Ten or more counts support this clonotype. This chain uses TRBV28 with TRBJ2-7; the D gene is possibly TRBD2 (6 bases). CDR3 length: 15 residues. V was trimmed by 7 bases and J by 3 bases, leaving 19 bases between them. CDR1 is MDHEN, CDR2 SYDVKM, per germline. This CDR3 is CASTSPGEVVYEQYF. The CDR3 DNA is TGTGCCAGCACCTCCCCGGGAGAGGTGGTCTACGAGCAGTACTTC.

This clonotype was found many times. This chain connects TRBV5-1 to TRBJ2-7, with D perhaps TRBD1 (6 bases). Germline V gene data show CDR1 as SGHRS and CDR2 as YFSETQ. Trimming took off 1 base at V and 3 bases at J, with 11 bases between the two ends. The CDR3 loop spans 14 amino acids. The CDR3 sequence: CASSLLDSLYEQYF. CDR3 sequence (DNA): TGCGCCAGCAGCTTGTTGGACAGCCTCTACGAGCAGTACTTC.

Ten or more counts support this clonotype. The V and J genes are TRBV18 and TRBJ1-1, with 7 positions matching TRBD1. CDR3 length: 13 residues. CDR1 KGHSH and CDR2 LQKENI come from the germline V gene. V lost 4 bases and J lost 8; bases outside the gene matches: 7. The CDR3: CASSQGADIEAFF. The DNA of the CDR3 is TGTGCCAGCTCACAGGGGGCTGATATAGAAGCTTTCTTT.

This clonotype has at least ten counts. The chain has TRBV3-1 and TRBJ2-7; D might be TRBD2 (6 bases). The CDR3 has 16 amino acids. CDR1 and CDR2 from the germline V gene are LGHDT and YNNKEL (reference sequence). The V end was cut by 2 bases, the J end by 1 base, with 15 bases between. In DNA form, the CDR3 reads TGTGCCAGCAGCCAATATTGGGGCGGGGATTCCTACGAGCAGTACTTC. This translates into CASSQYWGGDSYEQYF.

This clonotype has ten or more counts. The chain links TRBV7-2 to TRBJ2-1; D may match TRBD1 or TRBD2 (6 bases each). The V gene's germline CDR1 is SGHTA and CDR2 FQGNSA. The CDR3 spans 15 residues. V lost 4 bases and J lost 1, with 11 bases in between. The CDR3 reads CASSWLGGSYNEQFF. CDR3 in DNA: TGTGCCAGCAGCTGGCTAGGGGGGTCCTACAATGAGCAGTTCTTC.

The sample holds a few counts of this clonotype. V usage is TRBV12-3 or TRBV12-4 and J usage is TRBJ1-2, with 9 bases that match TRBD1. This CDR3 has 14 residues. The V and J ends lost 5 bases and 7 bases, in that order; junction bases with no gene match: 8. This chain's CDR3 is CASSTGTGRGGYTF. The CDR3 nucleotides are TGTGCCAGCAGTACCGGGACAGGGCGGGGTGGCTACACCTTC.

This chain links TRBV19 with TRBJ1-1, with TRBD1 identical over 7 bases. The V and J ends lost 9 bases and 4 bases, in that order; junction bases with no gene match: 8. CDR3 size: 13 residues. Germline CDR1 and CDR2: LNHDA and SQIVND (reference sequence). The CDR3 region has the DNA TGTGCCAGCCAGACAGGGAGCGGCACTGAAGCTTTCTTT. It codes for CASQTGSGTEAFF.

The V call is TRBV28, the J call TRBJ1-6; D perhaps matches TRBD1 (5 bases). Germline lookup yields CDR1 MDHEN and CDR2 SYDVKM. Trimming shortened V by 5 bases and J by 8 bases, and 13 bases separated the two germline ends. The CDR3 loop spans 14 amino acids. Here the CDR3 reads CASSTGTADSPLHF. DNA for the CDR3: TGTGCCAGCAGTACCGGGACGGCGGATTCACCCCTCCACTTT.

This clonotype was seen repeatedly, ten times or more. This chain uses TRBV28 with TRBJ2-7, with TRBD1 matching 11 bases. Trimming took 5 bases from V and 4 from J; bases not matched to a gene: 7. This CDR3 has 15 amino acids. CDR1 MDHEN and CDR2 SYDVKM come from the germline V gene. CDR3 in amino acids: CASSAGQGASYEQYF. As DNA, the CDR3 is TGTGCCAGCAGTGCCGGACAGGGGGCCTCATACGAGCAGTACTTC.

This clonotype was seen at least ten times. This chain uses TRBV13 with TRBJ2-3, with TRBD2 identical over 7 bases. The germline V gene has CDR1 PRHDT and CDR2 FYEKMQ (reference sequence). Trimming removed 2 bases from V and 2 bases from J; junction bases left unmatched: 7. The CDR3 runs 16 residues. CDR3 nucleotide sequence: TGTGCCAGCAGCTTAAACGGGCTAGCGGACACAGATACGCAGTATTTT. Residues: CASSLNGLADTDTQYF.

This clonotype was seen more than once but under ten times. With a much larger clone just one base away, this may be a read error. The V gene is TRBV7-2, the J gene TRBJ2-5, with TRBD2 identical over 10 bases. The CDR3 runs 17 residues. Germline CDR1 is SGHTA and CDR2 is FQGNSA. The V gene end was trimmed by 5 bases and the J gene end by 4 bases; junction bases not matched to a gene: 13. In DNA, the CDR3 is TGTGCCAGCAGCCTCCTTGGGGCTAGCGGGAGAGGAGAGACCCAGTACTTC. Translated: CASSLLGASGRGETQYF.

This clonotype was seen ten or more times. The V call is TRBV7-2, the J call TRBJ2-1; 7 bases map to TRBD1. Germline loops: CDR1 SGHTA, CDR2 FQGNSA. This CDR3 comprises 14 residues. Trimming cost V 3 bases and J 4 bases; bases outside gene matches: 3. CDR3 DNA sequence: TGTGCCAGCAGCTTCGGGACAGAATACAATGAGCAGTTCTTC. It codes for CASSFGTEYNEQFF.

This clonotype was counted ten times or more. This sequence joins TRBV30 and TRBJ2-7; D is possibly TRBD2 (9 bases). Germline V CDR1 and CDR2: GTSNPN, SVGIG (reference sequence). The CDR3 runs to 20 residues. V gave up 2 bases and J gave up 3 bases, with 32 bases separating them. CDR3 DNA sequence: TGTGCCTGGAGTTCGAGGACAGGGTTTGTTCCTAGCGGGACCAACTACGAGCAGTACTTC. Its translation is CAWSSRTGFVPSGTNYEQYF.

This clonotype appeared many times. The J gene is TRBJ1-5, the V gene TRBV12-3 or TRBV12-4, with no clear D. This CDR3 region has 12 residues. V was cut by 6 bases and J by 6 bases, with 9 bases left in between. In DNA, the CDR3 is TGTGCCAGCAGAGTTATCGGTCAGCCCCAGCATTTT. This translates into CASRVIGQPQHF.

This clonotype was seen repeatedly, ten times or more. V and J are TRBV27 and TRBJ2-7; D perhaps matches TRBD1 (6 bases). The germline CDR1 and CDR2 sequences are MNHEY and SMNVEV (reference sequence). The CDR3 sequence is 15 residues long. The V gene lost 0 bases and the J gene lost 2 bases, with 11 bases spanning the gap. The CDR3, as DNA: TGTGCCAGCAGTTTATCCGTAGGGGGAACCTACGAGCAGTACTTC. It codes for CASSLSVGGTYEQYF.

This clonotype was found many times. The chain has TRBV30 and TRBJ2-3, with D hard to call. V gave up 0 bases and J gave up 5 bases, with 6 bases separating them. The germline V gene encodes CDR1 GTSNPN and CDR2 SVGIG (reference sequence). The CDR3 covers 12 residues. CDR3 in amino acids: CAWSVLRDTQYF. Written as DNA, the CDR3 is TGTGCCTGGAGTGTACTCCGAGATACGCAGTATTTT.

J is TRBJ1-5 and V is TRBV28; D remains unclear. The CDR3 runs 13 residues. CDR1 and CDR2 (germline): MDHEN, SYDVKM. The V gene lost 1 base and the J gene lost 3 bases, with 4 bases spanning the gap. CDR3 sequence (DNA): TGTGCCAGCAGTTTATATGTCAATCAGCCCCAGCATTTT. Its protein is CASSLYVNQPQHF.

This clonotype was counted at least ten times. The chain has TRBV20-1 and TRBJ2-1; possible D gene TRBD1, 6 bases. The ends were cut back, 5 bases at V and 4 bases at J, with 9 bases in the middle. Looked up from germline, CDR1 is DFQATT and CDR2 is SNEGSKA (reference sequence). This CDR3 comprises 12 residues. Here the CDR3 DNA reads TGCAGTGCTGGGGACAAATACAATGAGCAGTTCTTC. Translation: CSAGDKYNEQFF.

Concerning this clonotype itself: Germline is not matched at one junction end, which may reflect a read error. The V gene is TRBV6-2 or TRBV6-3, the J gene TRBJ2-1; 7 bases match TRBD1. This CDR3 is 13 amino acids long. Germline CDR1 MNHEY, CDR2 SVGEGT. The CDR3 is CASKGQIYNVQFF. The CDR3, as DNA: TGTGCCAGCAAGGGACAGATCTACAATGTGCAGTTCTTC.